This T cell receptor (beta chain) is drawn from a study of blood T cell repertoires in COVID-19. On the study more broadly: Acute and convalescent COVID-19 samples came from the United States, Italy and Spain. T cells, B-cell-depleted T cells, or PBMCs provided the cDNA or gDNA that served as material.

In the authors' methods: Quantification of nucleated cells was approximated via reference gene primer amplification. The repertoire was sequenced with immunoSEQ multiplex PCR; TCRdb's copy has only in-frame clones and lacks some. D and trimming come from the DNA, and the V and J calls and clone size come from that table. Of 200,000 to 250,000 clones listed, roughly 80% were seen once; the top ten hold around 5.4%. The CDR3 covers 17 residues. Losses at the gene ends were 4 bases for V and 0 bases for J; bases not matched to a gene: 7. Per the germline V gene, CDR1 is SGHRS and CDR2 is YFSETQ. The TCR comes from a human donor in a cohort sampled during active COVID-19. The sample was peripheral blood. The gene calls are TRBV5-1 and TRBJ2-7; TRBD2 agrees at 13 bases. CDR3 DNA: TGCGCCAGCAGCGCGACTAGCGGGAGGTCTCTCTCCTACGAGCAGTACTTC. This sequence encodes CASSATSGRSLSYEQYF.